This TCR beta chain was identified during a study of cytomegalovirus exposure and HLA in healthy donors. Study-wide points: Usually a TCR sequence was rare, but some public TCRs were found in many donors. Accurate prediction of HLA-A and HLA-B alleles (for most subjects) was reportedly achieved from TCR beta sequences.

As concerns this clone: Its cognate antigen is unknown.

While unrecorded immune exposures were likely, the donors were nominally healthy when sampled. V lost 4 bases to trimming and J lost 2 bases; unmatched junction nucleotides: 3. Germline lookup yields CDR1 ENHRY and CDR2 SYGVKD. The CDR3 runs 14 residues. Use of 60 Vbeta and 13 Jbeta primers characterized the PCR. Profiled with immunoSEQ multiplex PCR; TCRdb holds only in-frame clones, not every one. The data show fewer than 200,000 clones, around 81% seen once. This chain links TRBV10-3 with TRBJ2-5; TRBD1 agrees at 8 bases. The TCR originated in a woman aged 30 to 39 in good health and CMV-seronegative. Sequencing was done on a sample of PBMCs. CDR3 DNA: TGTGCCATCAGTGCTCGACAGGGGCAAGAGACCCAGTACTTC. This codes for CAISARQGQETQYF.